These 14 T cell receptor beta chains originate from one sample sequenced in a study of cytomegalovirus exposure and HLA in healthy donors. Amplification used 60 Vbeta primers and 13 Jbeta primers. Clones were sequenced by immunoSEQ multiplex PCR, and TCRdb holds only the in-frame ones, with some missing. This sample has 70,000 to 95,000 clones, with approximately 84% found just once. Sequencing input: PBMCs. Every receptor here comes from a woman aged 18-29 years in good health and CMV-seropositive.

The chain joins TRBV7-6 to TRBJ1-1; the D is unclear. Germline V gene data show CDR1 as SGHVS and CDR2 as FNYEAQ. V was trimmed by 0 bases and J by 6 bases, leaving 20 bases between them. This CDR3 contains 17 residues. DNA for the CDR3: TGTGCCAGCAGCTTAGCGTGGGGAACGGGAGGCATGGCTGAAGCTTTCTTT. Residues: CASSLAWGTGGMAEAFF.

V gene TRBV2 combines with J gene TRBJ2-1; 12 bases map to TRBD2. Trimming at V came to 5 bases and at J to 2 bases, leaving 4 bases not matched to a gene. Per the germline V gene, CDR1 is SNHLY and CDR2 is FYNNEI. This CDR3 has 16 amino acids. The CDR3 reads CASSPGLAGTYNEQFF. CDR3 nucleotide sequence: TGTGCCAGCAGTCCCGGACTAGCGGGAACCTACAATGAGCAGTTCTTC.

Details on this clone: The junction shows a germline mismatch at one end, possibly a read error. This sequence joins TRBV7-7 and TRBJ2-7, with a weak D call TRBD2 (5 bases). Germline loops: CDR1 SSHAT, CDR2 FNYEAQ (reference sequence). The CDR3 has 15 residues. This CDR3 is CASSLAYGVTYEQYF. CDR3 DNA: TGTGCTAGCAGCTTAGCCTACGGGGTCACGTACGAGCAGTACTTC. The full variable domain, in which reference TRBV7-7 and TRBJ2-7 provide the parts outside the CDR3, is GAGVSQSPRYKVTKRGQDVTLRCDPISSHATLYWYQQALGQGPEFLTYFNYEAQPDKSGLPSDRFSAERPEGSISTLTIQRTEQRDSAMYRCASSLAYGVTYEQYFGPGTRLTVT.

The chain has TRBV7-8 and TRBJ2-7; 13 bases are a match to TRBD2. The ends lost 6 bases at V and 2 bases at J; junction bases unmatched: 10. This CDR3 region has 17 residues. CDR1 is SGHVS, CDR2 FQNEAQ, per germline. CDR3 nucleotide sequence: TGTGCCAGCAGGGGTTATAGACTAGCGGGAGGTACCTACGAGCAGTACTTC. It codes for CASRGYRLAGGTYEQYF.

This chain links TRBV15 with TRBJ2-7; 9 bases are a match to TRBD1. The CDR3 has 15 residues. V trimming: 0 bases; J trimming: 5 bases; junction bases outside the gene matches: 5. From germline, CDR1 is LNHNV and CDR2 YYDKDF (reference sequence). The CDR3: CATSRDGTGGDEQYF. The CDR3 DNA reads as TGTGCCACCAGCAGAGATGGCACAGGGGGCGACGAGCAGTACTTC.

The chain employs TRBV6-1 and TRBJ2-7; 7 nucleotides agree with TRBD1. V was pared by 6 bases and J by 0 bases, with 5 bases of the junction left unmatched. The CDR3 sequence is 14 residues long. The germline CDR1 and CDR2 sequences are MNHNS and SASEGT. The CDR3 is CASSTGQDSYEQYF. Written as DNA, the CDR3 is TGTGCCAGCAGCACCGGACAGGACTCCTACGAGCAGTACTTC.

The V gene is TRBV7-9, the J gene TRBJ2-5, with D tentatively TRBD1 (5 bases). This CDR3 region has 14 residues. Germline V CDR1 and CDR2: SEHNR, FQNEAQ (reference sequence). V was pared by 5 bases and J by 5 bases, with 15 bases between. In DNA, the CDR3 is TGTGCCAGCAGCCCCGGACACGCTTCGGAGACCCAGTACTTC. Residues: CASSPGHASETQYF.

This clone was seen a handful of times. V and J are TRBV7-9 and TRBJ2-5; D ambiguous. The DNA end favors TRBJ2-7, so the J call may be wrong. The CDR3 loop spans 14 amino acids. Germline assignment: CDR1 SEHNR and CDR2 FQNEAQ (reference sequence). The CDR3 nucleotides read TGTGCCAGCAGCCCTAACCCGTATCTCTACGAGCAGTACTTC. Translating gives CASSPNPYLYEQYF.

The chain is built from TRBV29-1 and TRBJ2-3; perhaps TRBD1 as D (6 bases). CDR3 length equals 13 residues. Looked up from germline, CDR1 is SQVTM and CDR2 is ANQGSEA. V lost 4 bases, J lost 3 bases, and 11 bases lay in between. The DNA for the CDR3 is TGCAGCGTTGGACAGGTTCTAACAGATACGCAGTATTTT. Its translation: CSVGQVLTDTQYF.

A few counts support this clone. This chain uses TRBV4-1 with TRBJ1-5; D is perhaps TRBD1 (5 bases). CDR3 length: 17 residues. Germline values: CDR1 MGHRA, CDR2 YSYEKL. V was cut by 2 bases and J by 0 bases, with 14 bases left in between. This CDR3 reads CASSQKVLTDSNQPQHF. The CDR3 DNA sequence: TGCGCCAGCAGCCAAAAGGTCTTGACAGATAGCAATCAGCCCCAGCATTTT.

The chain uses TRBV19 and TRBJ2-7, with 8 nucleotides matching TRBD1. V dropped 4 bases and J dropped 2; count of bases not matched to a gene: 7. This CDR3 is 15 amino acids long. Germline CDR1 and CDR2: LNHDA and SQIVND (reference sequence). The CDR3 here is CASSTPRGPTYEQYF. The CDR3 nucleotides read TGTGCCAGTAGTACCCCCAGGGGGCCGACCTACGAGCAGTACTTC.

The V and J genes are TRBV6-1 and TRBJ1-5, with TRBD1 identical over 8 bases. This CDR3 contains 15 residues. Germline V CDR1 and CDR2: MNHNS, SASEGT. Trimming at V came to 5 bases and at J to 6 bases, leaving 9 bases not matched to a gene. The CDR3 is CASSLQGAGGQPQHF. The CDR3 DNA sequence: TGTGCCAGCAGTCTGCAGGGGGCTGGGGGTCAGCCCCAGCATTTT.

This chain joins TRBV16 and TRBJ1-4, with TRBD1 matching over 8 bases. Germline V gives CDR1 KGHSY, CDR2 FQNENV. The CDR3 is 15 amino acids. V shed 4 bases, J shed 3 bases, and the junction held 4 bases outside the gene matches. CDR3 bases: TGTGCCAGCAGCCCCAGGGGGCCGGCTAATGAAAAACTGTTTTTT. Amino acid sequence: CASSPRGPANEKLFF.

This chain joins TRBV6-5 and TRBJ1-1, with D unresolved. CDR1 is MNHEY and CDR2 is SVGAGI in the germline V gene. V was trimmed by 7 bases and J by 0 bases, leaving 9 bases between them. The CDR3 is 13 residues long. This CDR3 reads CASKPNVNTEAFF. As DNA, the CDR3 is TGTGCCAGCAAACCTAACGTGAACACTGAAGCTTTCTTT.